The clone carrying this T cell receptor beta chain was seen once. The sample originates from a study of blood T cell repertoires in COVID-19. In the study overall: Whether acute or convalescent, the COVID-19 samples came from the United States, Italy and Spain. PBMCs, B-cell-depleted T cells, or T cells were the source of the cDNA or gDNA that made up the material.

Sequenced by immunoSEQ multiplex PCR; TCRdb stores in-frame clones only, minus some. The repertoire holds about 320,000 clones, with under 90% as singletons. CDR1 is ENHRY and CDR2 is SYGVKD in the germline V gene. The CDR3 consists of 13 residues. Trimming left V 10 bases short and J 6 bases short, with 18 bases between. V usage is TRBV10-3 and J usage is TRBJ1-2; perhaps TRBD1 as D (5 bases). The receptor comes from a woman younger than 35 who had recovered from COVID-19. The sequencing input was PBMCs or T cells enriched from blood (not recorded which). CDR3 nucleotides: TGTGCCACCTCGGCGGGACTAGGTGATGGCTACACCTTC. It encodes CATSAGLGDGYTF.